The 30 T cell receptor beta chains below come from one sample, sequenced in a study of blood T cell repertoires in COVID-19. Here immunoSEQ multiplex PCR was the method, and the copy in TCRdb shows in-frame clones only, minus some. In the table there are more than 150,000 clones, approximately 86% of which are singletons. The sequencing sample was made of peripheral blood. The source is a man in his forties or fifties with active or convalescent COVID-19.

The rearrangement links TRBV27 to TRBJ1-2; D gene unclear. The ends were cut back, 3 bases at V and 8 bases at J, with 7 bases in the middle. Germline V CDR1 and CDR2: MNHEY, SMNVEV (reference sequence). The CDR3 has 11 residues. CDR3 amino acids: CASSFAGGYTF. For the CDR3, the DNA is TGTGCCAGCAGTTTCGCCGGGGGCTACACCTTC.

This clone was recorded only once. V usage is TRBV6-6 and J usage is TRBJ2-1; TRBD2 might be the D (5 bases). The V end lost 2 bases, the J end lost 1 base, and 6 bases lay between the germline ends. Germline assignment: CDR1 MNHNY and CDR2 SVGAGI (reference sequence). The CDR3 spans 14 residues. CDR3 sequence (DNA): TGTGCCAGCAGTTACGGACTTTCCTACAATGAGCAGTTCTTC. Translated: CASSYGLSYNEQFF.

The chain couples TRBV2 to TRBJ2-2, with a tentative D call TRBD1 (5 bases). V was clipped by 6 bases and J by 3 bases, with 8 bases between them. The CDR3 has 13 residues. In germline, CDR1 is SNHLY, CDR2 FYNNEI. CDR3 protein: CASRPTDTGELFF. CDR3 sequence (DNA): TGTGCCAGCAGGCCGACAGACACCGGGGAGCTGTTTTTT. The complete variable domain, with remaining parts taken from reference TRBV2 and TRBJ2-2, reads EPEVTQTPSHQVTQMGQEVILRCVPISNHLYFYWYRQILGQKVEFLVSFYNNEISEKSEIFDDQFSVERPDGSNFTLKIRSTKLEDSAMYFCASRPTDTGELFFGEGSRLTVL.

The chain links TRBV28 to TRBJ2-1; 10 bases are a match to TRBD1. V lost 5 bases to trimming and J lost 4 bases; unmatched junction nucleotides: 5. Germline V gives CDR1 MDHEN, CDR2 SYDVKM. CDR3 length: 15 residues. CDR3 DNA: TGTGCCAGCAGTAAGACAGGGGGCGCTTACAATGAGCAGTTCTTC. Amino acids: CASSKTGGAYNEQFF.

The V call is TRBV27, the J call TRBJ2-1; 10 bases match TRBD2. The germline gives CDR1 MNHEY, CDR2 SMNVEV (reference sequence). This CDR3 comprises 17 residues. After removal of 2 bases from V and 6 bases from J, the junction contained 10 bases not matched to a gene. CDR3 sequence (DNA): TGTGCCAGCAGTTTACAACCACTAGCGGGGCTGTCCAATGAGCAGTTCTTC. Translation gives CASSLQPLAGLSNEQFF.

This sequence joins TRBV5-4 and TRBJ1-6, with a possible D match to TRBD1 (5 bases). Germline loops: CDR1 SGHNT, CDR2 YYREEE (reference sequence). The CDR3 is made up of 15 amino acids. V was trimmed by 5 bases and J by 9 bases, leaving 18 bases between them. The CDR3 nucleotides read TGTGCCAGCAGTCCCGACAGCCAGGTGTCTTCACCCCTCCACTTT. As protein: CASSPDSQVSSPLHF. Using reference TRBV5-4 and TRBJ1-6 for the parts outside the CDR3, the full variable domain is ETGVTQSPTHLIKTRGQQVTLRCSSQSGHNTVSWYQQALGQGPQFIFQYYREEENGRGNFPPRFSGLQFPNYSSELNVNALELDDSALYLCASSPDSQVSSPLHFGNGTRLTVT.

The chain links TRBV12-5 to TRBJ2-5; D gene uncertain. Deletions cut 0 bases from V and 3 bases from J, with 8 bases between. Germline assignment: CDR1 LGHNT and CDR2 FRNRAP. There are 14 residues in the CDR3. The CDR3: CASGLVALEETQYF. The CDR3 coding sequence is TGTGCTAGTGGTTTGGTAGCACTGGAAGAGACCCAGTACTTC.

This chain joins TRBV10-3 and TRBJ2-7; a possible D gene is TRBD1 (6 bases). The germline V gene has CDR1 ENHRY and CDR2 SYGVKD. The CDR3 extends over 17 amino acids. The V and J ends lost 6 bases and 3 bases respectively, with 24 bases between them. This CDR3 is CAIRINPVQGRYYEQYF. CDR3 DNA sequence: TGTGCCATCAGAATAAACCCAGTACAGGGACGGTACTACGAGCAGTACTTC.

V and J are TRBV9 and TRBJ1-2, with D possibly matching TRBD1 (5 bases). CDR3 length equals 12 residues. The germline CDR1 and CDR2 sequences are SGDLS and YYNGEE. Deletions cut 4 bases from V and 8 bases from J, with 12 bases between. CDR3 sequence: CASSPGHEGYTF. CDR3 coding DNA: TGTGCCAGCAGCCCAGGACACGAGGGCTACACCTTC.

J is TRBJ2-2 and V is TRBV19, with D unclear. The CDR3 sequence is 14 residues long. Trimming took off 3 bases at V and 5 bases at J, with 10 bases between the two ends. Germline CDR1 LNHDA, CDR2 SQIVND (reference sequence). The CDR3 loop reads CASSMGLGTGELFF. CDR3 bases: TGTGCCAGTAGTATGGGTCTCGGGACCGGGGAGCTGTTTTTT.

As to this clone: One end of the junction varies from germline; a read error may be responsible. V and J are TRBV29-1 and TRBJ2-5, with TRBD1 matching 9 bases. Germline values: CDR1 SQVTM, CDR2 ANQGSEA. This CDR3 is built from 12 residues. As DNA, the CDR3 is TGCAGCGTTGAAGATCAAAGGGGACAGGGCCACTTC. Encoded protein: CSVEDQRGQGHF.

This chain uses TRBV10-2 with TRBJ1-6; no definite D call. The V end lost 8 bases, the J end lost 6 bases, and 8 bases lay between the germline ends. Germline V gene lookup returns CDR1 WSHSY and CDR2 SAAADI. There are 12 residues in the CDR3. The CDR3 DNA reads TGCGCCAGCCAGACAACTAATTCACCCCTCCACTTT. It yields the protein CASQTTNSPLHF.

The J gene is TRBJ1-1, the V gene TRBV24-1; D is unresolved. Per germline, CDR1 KGHDR and CDR2 SFDVKD. The V gene lost 4 bases and the J gene lost 7 bases, with 9 bases spanning the gap. The CDR3 covers 12 residues. DNA for the CDR3: TGTGCCACCAGTGACAGGATTGGTGAAGCTTTCTTT. Translation: CATSDRIGEAFF.

The rearrangement links TRBV6-2 or TRBV6-3 to TRBJ2-5, with 9 bases that match TRBD1. Trimming at V came to 6 bases and at J to 6 bases, leaving 5 bases not matched to a gene. The CDR3 loop spans 13 amino acids. Germline V gene lookup returns CDR1 MNHEY and CDR2 SVGEGT. As DNA, the CDR3 is TGTGCCAGCAGCGCCGGGACAGGGAAGACCCAGTACTTC. Protein sequence: CASSAGTGKTQYF.

The sample holds a few counts of this clone. A junction end diverges from the germline sequence, so it may reflect a read error. The genes are TRBV7-7 and TRBJ2-5; D is unclear. Germline-derived CDR1 and CDR2 are SSHAT and FNYEAQ (reference sequence). The CDR3 has 16 amino acids. The CDR3 DNA sequence: TGTGCTAGCAGCTTAGGCGTGACACCCTCCAGAGAGACCCAGTACTTC. As protein: CASSLGVTPSRETQYF.

The chain recombines TRBV2 with TRBJ2-7; possibly TRBD2 for D (5 bases). This CDR3 has 13 amino acids. The germline V gene has CDR1 SNHLY and CDR2 FYNNEI. Trimming pared 3 bases from V and 7 bases from J, leaving 13 bases between. The CDR3 DNA follows: TGTGCCAGCAGTGACGTCAGAACGGGGGAGCAGTACTTC. Protein: CASSDVRTGEQYF.

The table lists this clone with a few counts. The chain recombines TRBV4-1 with TRBJ2-7, with 8 positions matching TRBD1. The CDR3 runs to 15 residues. Germline V gene lookup returns CDR1 MGHRA and CDR2 YSYEKL. Trimming took 8 bases from V and 2 from J; bases not matched to a gene: 11. The CDR3 DNA is TGCGCCAGCTCAAAAGGCACAGGGGGTACCTACGAGCAGTACTTC. Translated: CASSKGTGGTYEQYF.

The chain employs TRBV12-3 or TRBV12-4 and TRBJ2-1, with 7 positions matching TRBD2. Trimming at V came to 7 bases and at J to 7 bases, leaving 4 bases not matched to a gene. CDR3 length: 12 residues. The DNA for the CDR3 is TGTGCCAGCAATCTCGGGGGGAATGAGCAGTTCTTC. Amino acids: CASNLGGNEQFF.

V usage is TRBV2 and J usage is TRBJ2-5; TRBD1 aligns across 7 bases. The CDR3 sequence is 14 residues long. V lost 11 bases and J lost 1; bases outside the gene matches: 10. Per the germline V gene, CDR1 is SNHLY and CDR2 is FYNNEI. CDR3 residues: CAHGGQDLQETQYF. CDR3 sequence (DNA): TGTGCCCATGGAGGACAGGACCTCCAAGAGACCCAGTACTTC.

This chain joins TRBV11-2 and TRBJ1-1, with D possibly being TRBD1 (5 bases). V shed 0 bases and J shed 8 bases, with 10 bases lying between them. Germline-derived CDR1 and CDR2 are SGHAT and FQNNGV. The CDR3 contains 13 residues. Written as DNA, the CDR3 is TGTGCCAGCAGCTTAGATCCAGGGCGAGAAGCTTTCTTT. This sequence encodes CASSLDPGREAFF.

V gene TRBV7-9 combines with J gene TRBJ2-2; D gene unclear. Trimming stripped 2 bases from V and 3 bases from J, with 10 bases between. The CDR3 consists of 15 residues. The V gene's germline CDR1 is SEHNR and CDR2 FQNEAQ (reference sequence). The CDR3: CASSLWADHTGELFF. The CDR3 nucleotides read TGTGCCAGCAGCTTATGGGCAGACCACACCGGGGAGCTGTTTTTT.

V usage is TRBV11-2 and J usage is TRBJ1-2; D not certain. The CDR3 is made up of 12 amino acids. Trimming took off 1 base at V and 10 bases at J, with 10 bases between the two ends. Looked up from germline, CDR1 is SGHAT and CDR2 is FQNNGV. The CDR3 here is CASSLGYRVYTF. The DNA of the CDR3 is TGTGCCAGCAGCTTAGGTTATCGAGTCTACACCTTC.

The rearrangement joins TRBV5-4 to TRBJ2-7; 9 positions agree with TRBD1. From germline, CDR1 is SGHNT and CDR2 YYREEE (reference sequence). Trimming took 1 base from V and 4 from J; bases not matched to a gene: 9. This CDR3 comprises 16 residues. The CDR3 spells CASSLIQGALRYEQYF. As DNA, the CDR3 is TGTGCCAGCAGCTTGATACAGGGGGCGCTGAGATACGAGCAGTACTTC.

V and J are TRBV7-2 and TRBJ2-7, with 9 bases fitting TRBD2. The length of the CDR3 is 15 residues. The V gene end was trimmed by 2 bases and the J gene end by 5 bases; junction bases not matched to a gene: 7. The V gene's germline CDR1 is SGHTA and CDR2 FQGNSA. CDR3 residues: CASSLLAGGLHEQYF. CDR3 nucleotides: TGTGCCAGCAGCTTACTTGCGGGGGGGCTGCACGAGCAGTACTTC.

The table lists this clone with a count of one. The rearrangement uses TRBV7-3 and TRBJ2-3; 15 bases map to TRBD2. After removal of 4 bases from V and 4 bases from J, the junction contained 6 bases not matched to a gene. CDR1 is SGHTA and CDR2 is FQGTGA in the germline V gene. The CDR3 spans 17 residues. The CDR3 loop is CASSSGLAGGGADTQYF. The CDR3 nucleotides are TGTGCCAGCAGCTCGGGACTAGCGGGGGGAGGTGCAGATACGCAGTATTTT.

The genes are TRBV5-1 and TRBJ2-3; weak D call: TRBD2 (7 bases). Germline V lookup: CDR1 SGHRS, CDR2 YFSETQ. This CDR3 has 14 residues. V gave up 6 bases and J gave up 5 bases, with 16 bases separating them. The CDR3 DNA follows: TGCGCCAGCACTTGGGGGGGGGCCAAAGATACGCAGTATTTT. It encodes CASTWGGAKDTQYF. Filled out from reference TRBV5-1 and TRBJ2-3, the complete variable domain reads KAGVTQTPRYLIKTRGQQVTLSCSPISGHRSVSWYQQTPGQGLQFLFEYFSETQRNKGNFPGRFSGRQFSNSRSEMNVSTLELGDSALYLCASTWGGAKDTQYFGPGTRLTVL.

This clone was observed a handful of times. V usage is TRBV25-1 and J usage is TRBJ1-4; 7 nucleotides agree with TRBD1. Germline CDR1 is MGHDK and CDR2 is SYGVNS. This CDR3 spans 18 amino acids. Unmatched junction bases numbered 18, after V lost 6 bases and J lost 5 bases. The CDR3 nucleotides are TGTGCCAGCAGCAAATCCCCGAGACAGGGCAGCCCGAATGAAAAACTGTTTTTT. Translated, it gives CASSKSPRQGSPNEKLFF.

This clone is a singleton in its sample. The gene calls are TRBV9 and TRBJ2-1, with TRBD2 identical over 12 bases. From germline, CDR1 is SGDLS and CDR2 YYNGEE. This CDR3 region has 16 residues. The V and J ends lost 4 bases and 5 bases, in that order; junction bases with no gene match: 7. For the CDR3, the DNA is TGTGCCAGCAGCATACCTAGCGGGGGGGCGGACAATGAGCAGTTCTTC. Translated, it gives CASSIPSGGADNEQFF.

The V and J genes are TRBV18 and TRBJ2-2; 7 positions match TRBD2. The V gene's germline CDR1 is KGHSH and CDR2 LQKENI. With V trimmed by 5 bases and J by 2 bases, 5 bases remained unmatched. This CDR3 is 15 amino acids long. The DNA for the CDR3 is TGTGCCAGCTCAGGTCCTAGCGGAAACACCGGGGAGCTGTTTTTT. Amino acid sequence: CASSGPSGNTGELFF.

This clone was picked up one time. The chain carries TRBV7-2 and TRBJ1-1; the match to TRBD1 covers 7 bases. The CDR3 extends over 14 amino acids. J was trimmed by 2 bases and V by 5 bases; bases with no gene match: 5. Germline CDR1 is SGHTA and CDR2 is FQGNSA. In DNA, the CDR3 is TGTGCCAGCAGCCCGCGGACAGGAAACACTGAAGCTTTCTTT. Protein sequence: CASSPRTGNTEAFF.